These T cell receptor beta chains were read from a single sample in a study of CD8 T cells in Susac syndrome. In TCRdb, the immunoSEQ multiplex PCR reads were re-called with MiXCR into one record per CDR3 protein. Among over 95,000 distinct CDR3 sequences listed, approximately 91% were seen once. Material: CD4+ T cells from PBMCs. These receptor sequences come from a human donor in good health. Each CDR3 is given with its conserved first and last residue. D genes are given only for firm matches.

J gene	V gene	CDR3 length	D gene	CDR3 protein	CDR3 DNA
TRBJ1-1	TRBV29-1	16	-	CSVIGSLTPGNTEAFF	TGCAGCGTCATCGGCAGCCTCACACCGGGAAACACTGAAGCTTTCTTT
TRBJ1-1	TRBV27	12	TRBD1	CASSPPTGPTFF	TGTGCCAGCAGTCCCCCGACAGGGCCAACTTTCTTT
TRBJ1-2	TRBV18	14	-	CASSLTTIAYGYTF	TGTGCCAGCTCACTAACGACGATCGCCTATGGCTACACCTTC
TRBJ1-1	TRBV20-1	14	-	CSARPPTGGTEAFF	TGCAGTGCTAGACCTCCGACCGGGGGGACTGAAGCTTTCTTT
TRBJ2-1	TRBV19	16	TRBD2	CASSIQLAGSYNEQFF	TGTGCCAGTAGTATACAACTAGCGGGTTCCTACAATGAGCAGTTCTTC
TRBJ2-7	TRBV4-2	16	-	CASSQDGEGSSYEQYF	TGTGCCAGCAGCCAAGATGGAGAAGGGAGCTCCTACGAGCAGTACTTC
TRBJ2-7	TRBV20-1	12	-	CSAILPGAEQYF	TGCAGTGCTATCTTGCCAGGGGCCGAGCAGTACTTC
TRBJ2-7	TRBV19	13	-	CASSIGGRYEQYF	TGTGCCAGTAGTATAGGGGGCCGCTACGAGCAGTACTTC
TRBJ2-1	TRBV4-1	16	TRBD2	CASSQDVSGIYNEQFF	TGCGCCAGCAGCCAAGATGTTAGCGGGATTTACAATGAGCAGTTCTTC
TRBJ1-1	TRBV2	11	TRBD1	CASSTGQGAFF	TGTGCCAGCAGTACCGGACAGGGAGCTTTCTTT
TRBJ1-1	TRBV5-5	15	TRBD1	CASSRSTGGMSEAFF	TGTGCCAGCAGCCGATCTACAGGGGGCATGTCTGAAGCTTTCTTT
TRBJ1-5	TRBV6-1	13	-	CASTRELNQPQHF	TGTGCCAGCACCAGGGAACTCAATCAGCCCCAGCATTTT
TRBJ1-2	TRBV3-1	13	-	CASSQSTEDGYTF	TGTGCCAGCAGCCAATCGACAGAAGACGGCTACACCTTC
TRBJ1-5	TRBV19	15	TRBD1	CASSRPGGSNQPQHF	TGTGCCAGTAGCCGTCCAGGGGGGAGCAATCAGCCCCAGCATTTT
TRBJ1-5	TRBV19	13	-	CASSLTSNQPQHF	TGTGCCAGTAGTTTGACTAGCAATCAGCCCCAGCATTTT